This TCR beta chain stems from a study of beta chain features in type 1 diabetes. Worth noting for this clone: The target antigen is unknown.

The study's findings and limits: High-TCR-expressing cells could be over-represented by cDNA sequencing. Type 1 diabetes patients had moderately but significantly shorter TCRB CDR3s in all four CD4+ subsets.

cDNA synthesis used the whole RNA isolate, giving expressed TCRB sequences. Measured with immunoSEQ multiplex PCR; TCRdb has only the in-frame clones, and not every one. The data hold around 250,000 clones, with around 22% observed a single time. This CDR3 has 17 amino acids. CDR1 and CDR2 from the germline V gene are MGHRA and YSYEKL. V shed 0 bases, J shed 7 bases, and the junction held 10 bases outside the gene matches. One heparinised draw of blood, averaging approximately 110 mL, came from each donor. Isolation of CD4+ naive, central memory, regulatory and stem cell-like memory cells was achieved by sorting via CD45RO/CCR7/CD25/CD127/CD95/CD27.

Source material: naive CD4+ T cells from blood. The clonotype originates from a woman in her 30s with type 1 diabetes. This chain uses TRBV4-1 with TRBJ2-2, with 8 nucleotides matching TRBD2. The CDR3 bases are TGCGCCAGCAGCCAAGAATTGCGGCGGGAGGTTATCGGGGAGCTGTTTTTT. As protein: CASSQELRREVIGELFF.